These 11 T cell receptor beta chains were sequenced from one sample in a study of OX40 agonist ivuxolimab in advanced cancers. Using immunoSEQ multiplex PCR, the repertoire was profiled, and TCRdb retains in-frame clones only, with some absent. The sample lists more than 100,000 clones, around 93% occurring once. The sequences come from CD4+ or CD8+ T cells sorted from blood, collected in a trial of the OX40 agonist ivuxolimab. The receptor source for this set is an adult with an advanced solid tumor such as melanoma, head and neck, liver or kidney cancer.

The genes are TRBV6-1 and TRBJ1-2; D is unclear. Germline CDR1 and CDR2: MNHNS and SASEGT. V was shortened by 3 bases and J by 1 base, with 12 bases between the two germline ends. The CDR3 consists of 15 residues. Written as DNA, the CDR3 is TGTGCCAGCAGTGACCCGGACCTATTTAACTATGGCTACACCTTC. This encodes CASSDPDLFNYGYTF.

The CDR3 spells CASSVRGGGHSLDLQTQYF. CDR3 DNA: TGTGCCAGTAGTGTCCGGGGTGGGGGCCACTCTCTCGACTTGCAGACCCAGTACTTC. The V call is TRBV19, the J call TRBJ2-5; a possible D gene is TRBD1 (6 bases). Trimming took 5 bases from V and 6 from J, leaving 31 bases between them. Germline CDR1 reads LNHDA; CDR2 reads SQIVND (reference sequence). There are 19 residues in the CDR3. The entire variable domain, with the rest obtained from reference TRBV19 and TRBJ2-5, is as follows: DGGITQSPKYLFRKEGQNVTLSCEQNLNHDAMYWYRQDPGQGLRLIYYSQIVNDFQKGDIAEGYSVSREKKESFPLTVTSAQKNPTAFYLCASSVRGGGHSLDLQTQYFGPGTRLLVL.

The J gene is TRBJ2-3, the V gene TRBV9, with D perhaps TRBD2 (5 bases). The CDR3 spans 16 residues. CDR1 SGDLS and CDR2 YYNGEE come from the germline V gene. The V end lost 4 bases, the J end lost 5 bases, and 20 bases lay between the germline ends. CDR3 sequence (DNA): TGTGCCAGCAGCCATAAGCAAGGGAGTCAAGGAGATACGCAGTATTTT. Translating it yields CASSHKQGSQGDTQYF.

The chain combines TRBV9 with TRBJ2-5; D gene uncertain. Germline V gene lookup returns CDR1 SGDLS and CDR2 YYNGEE. This CDR3 has 12 amino acids. V shed 4 bases and J shed 1 base, with 5 bases lying between them. The CDR3, as DNA: TGTGCCAGCAGCCCCACCCAAGAGACCCAGTACTTC. Amino acids: CASSPTQETQYF. The whole variable domain, filled in from reference TRBV9 and TRBJ2-5, reads DSGVTQTPKHLITATGQRVTLRCSPRSGDLSVYWYQQSLDQGLQFLIQYYNGEERAKGNILERFSAQQFPDLHSELNLSSLELGDSALYFCASSPTQETQYFGPGTRLLVL.

This chain connects TRBV27 to TRBJ2-3; D gene ambiguous. From germline, CDR1 is MNHEY and CDR2 SMNVEV (reference sequence). Deletions cut 5 bases from V and 2 bases from J, with 8 bases between. The length of the CDR3 is 13 residues. The CDR3 bases are TGTGCCAGCAGTAAACAGAACACAGATACGCAGTATTTT. The encoded protein is CASSKQNTDTQYF.

This chain links TRBV6-6 with TRBJ1-1; D ambiguous. The germline CDR1 and CDR2 sequences are MNHNY and SVGAGI (reference sequence). The V gene lost 0 bases and the J gene lost 0 bases, with 8 bases spanning the gap. This CDR3 is 15 amino acids long. CDR3: CASSYSGSLNTEAFF. The CDR3 DNA reads as TGTGCCAGCAGTTACTCGGGCAGCTTGAACACTGAAGCTTTCTTT.

This clone has just one count. The chain combines TRBV5-6 with TRBJ2-1; 7 bases align to TRBD2. The germline V gene has CDR1 SGHDT and CDR2 YYEEEE. This CDR3 is built from 17 residues. V lost 4 bases and J lost 0; bases outside the gene matches: 10. CDR3 loop: CASSLRLAVSSYNEQFF. CDR3 nucleotide sequence: TGTGCCAGCAGCCTACGACTAGCCGTTAGCTCCTACAATGAGCAGTTCTTC.

The genes are TRBV2 and TRBJ1-2; D may be TRBD1 (5 bases). Per germline, CDR1 SNHLY and CDR2 FYNNEI. The V gene lost 6 bases and the J gene lost 4 bases, with 18 bases spanning the gap. The CDR3 totals 15 residues. The CDR3 sequence is CASRAQVTPGYGYTF. The DNA for the CDR3 is TGTGCCAGCAGAGCACAGGTTACCCCGGGCTATGGCTACACCTTC.

This chain connects TRBV11-1 to TRBJ2-3; D tentatively fits TRBD1 or TRBD2 (5 bases each). This CDR3 spans 16 amino acids. Deletions cut 2 bases from V and 5 bases from J, with 17 bases between. CDR1 SGHAT and CDR2 FQDESV come from the germline V gene (reference sequence). Here the CDR3 DNA reads TGTGCCAGCAGCTTACTCCCGGGGCTAGGAGGAGATACGCAGTATTTT. This sequence encodes CASSLLPGLGGDTQYF.

This clone was seen just once. V gene TRBV7-3 combines with J gene TRBJ2-3; 9 nucleotides agree with TRBD2. The germline gives CDR1 SGHTA, CDR2 FQGTGA. The CDR3 has 17 residues. Trimming at V came to 1 base and at J to 1 base, leaving 6 bases not matched to a gene. The CDR3 nucleotides are TGTGCCAGCAGCTTAAACGGGGCTAGCGGGGGCACAGATACGCAGTATTTT. Its protein product is CASSLNGASGGTDTQYF.

This chain connects TRBV5-1 to TRBJ1-1; D is unclear. The CDR3 length is 13 residues. The germline CDR1 and CDR2 sequences are SGHRS and YFSETQ. V was clipped by 1 base and J by 1 base, with 5 bases between them. CDR3 nucleotide sequence: TGCGCCAGCAGCTTGCCAGGGAACACTGAAGCTTTCTTT. Its translation: CASSLPGNTEAFF.